Listed here is a single T cell receptor (beta chain). This clonotype was found many times. Its recognized antigen is unknown. One base away there is no much larger clone; base qualities are not given. This specimen's time point label, interpreted: newly diagnosed GD, antithyroid drugs for less than 3 months. For both TCR sequencing and RNA sequencing, RNA was extracted from PBMCs in TRIzol. Graves' disease was diagnosed according to American Thyroid Association guidelines. Recruitment of patients was carried out at an endocrinology department in Xi'an, China. Each patient gave approximately 10 milliliters of peripheral blood, collected in an EDTA anticoagulant tube. Ficoll Paque Plus density gradient separation was used to isolate PBMCs, and no further T cell sorting was done. RNA quality was checked with an Agilent 2100 Bioanalyzer and agarose gel, and concentration with a NanoDrop 2000. This sample was included in a study of regulatory T cells in long-lasting Graves disease (dated by TCRdb to about 2021). Notes on the research overall: Newly diagnosed Graves' disease patients had taken antithyroid drugs for less than 3 months. Persistent Graves' disease patients were compared with newly diagnosed Graves' disease patients by peripheral blood TCR sequencing and RNA sequencing. The study was conducted in China and was registered as a clinical trial. TCR sequencing covered about 13 persistent and roughly 20 newly diagnosed Graves' disease patients, some 35 samples in total.

Receptor amplification or capture employed multiplex PCR. The sample was run on an Illumina HiSeq 4000. TCR beta libraries were built with iRepertoire HTBI primers and Arm-PCR amplification of CDR3 regions. Before sequencing, the PCR products underwent gel purification. The study's own analysis went as follows. Gene usage analysis of CDR3 amino acid clonotypes relied on the roughly 67 TRBV and 12 to 15 TRBJ segments identified across samples. Filtered high-quality paired reads were merged into contigs using COPE and FqMerger. BLAST was used to align contigs to the IMGT TRBV, TRBD and TRBJ reference genes, and CDR3 was defined following IMGT. Any clonotype with a frequency above 0.1% was classified as a highly expanded clone. Repertoire diversity was measured by Shannon entropy, and V-J evenness by the Gini coefficient. A clonotype was considered public if more than one individual shared it. TCRdb handled the public reads itself, with Q25 trimming in fastp and clone calling in MiXCR, and kept productive beta chains. Each entry is one CDR3 protein sequence, shown with its most common DNA and genes. TCRdb assigned the V and J calls; the authors' analysis was not used. This sample is represented by 200,000 to 250,000 distinct CDR3 sequences; roughly 21% of them were singletons. Around 13% of the sample rests with the top ten.

CDR1 and CDR2, looked up from the germline V gene (reference sequence), are DFQATT and SNEGSKA. The V and J ends are trimmed by 0 bases and 6 bases, leaving 13 bases between them. Spanning cysteine to phenylalanine, the CDR3 consists of 14 amino acids. The kept DNA is CDR3 alone, 42 bases in frame from the first base. The paper as a whole reports these results and caveats: Persistent patients shared more public clonotypes among themselves (around 3,000) than newly diagnosed patients did (more than 950). Compared with newly diagnosed patients, patients with persistent Graves' disease had lower TCR Shannon entropy and fewer highly expanded clones, which suggests clonal expansion. Because the primary lesion, thyroid tissue, could not be accessed, the study looked at peripheral blood alone. Persistent disease showed preferential use of TRBV28, TRBJ1-2 and TRBJ2-5, whereas newly diagnosed disease favored TRBV20-1 and TRBJ2-1. Only the TCR beta chain was sequenced and analyzed. The authors noted that the small sample size was a limitation that may lower accuracy.

Source: peripheral blood mononuclear cells (PBMCs), taken at new diagnosis, from a patient treated with antithyroid drugs. The chain is made from TRBV20-1 and TRBJ2-3, and the D gene may be TRBD1, 6 bases matching. The source is a female donor with Graves disease. Here is the DNA: TGCAGTGCTAGAGATTCAACTAGGGGGGATACGCAGTATTTT. Its protein reads: CSARDSTRGDTQYF.